The next 19 T cell receptor beta chains were all read from a single sample in a study of OX40 agonist ivuxolimab in advanced cancers. Sequencing was performed with immunoSEQ multiplex PCR; in TCRdb, only in-frame clones are kept and a portion is missing. Of some 25,000 clones listed, 80% to 90% were seen once; the top ten hold approximately 40%. The sequenced sample was CD4+ or CD8+ T cells sorted from blood, obtained in a trial of the OX40 agonist ivuxolimab. All receptors derive from an adult with an advanced solid tumor such as melanoma, head and neck, liver or kidney cancer.

The chain has TRBV2 and TRBJ2-7; D is perhaps TRBD1 (7 bases). This CDR3 region has 14 residues. The germline gives CDR1 SNHLY, CDR2 FYNNEI. Deletions cut 4 bases from V and 5 bases from J, with 15 bases between. The CDR3 DNA sequence: TGTGCCAGCAGTGCGACAGGGAGGAAAGACGAGCAGTACTTC. Protein: CASSATGRKDEQYF.

This clone came up a few times. The chain carries TRBV27 and TRBJ2-3, with 8 bases matching TRBD2. CDR1 and CDR2 from the germline V gene are MNHEY and SMNVEV (reference sequence). J was trimmed by 4 bases and V by 0 bases; bases with no gene match: 6. The CDR3 consists of 16 residues. The CDR3 here is CASSLSERGGADTQYF. The DNA of the CDR3 is TGTGCCAGCAGTTTATCGGAACGGGGGGGCGCAGATACGCAGTATTTT.

This chain links TRBV9 with TRBJ1-2; TRBD1 might be the D (5 bases). V was trimmed by 3 bases and J by 3 bases, leaving 15 bases between them. Germline V lookup: CDR1 SGDLS, CDR2 YYNGEE. The CDR3 covers 15 residues. DNA for the CDR3: TGTGCCAGCAGCGAGGCCGGCGGGGGGGACTATGGCTACACCTTC. It codes for CASSEAGGGDYGYTF.

This chain joins TRBV6-5 and TRBJ1-1, with D unresolved. CDR1 MNHEY and CDR2 SVGAGI come from the germline V gene. V lost 4 bases and J lost 0, with 6 bases in between. The CDR3 extends over 13 amino acids. The CDR3, as DNA: TGTGCCAGCAGTTTTCGTATGAACACTGAAGCTTTCTTT. Translating it yields CASSFRMNTEAFF.

The gene calls are TRBV6-5 and TRBJ2-2; 9 positions agree with TRBD1. J was trimmed by 6 bases and V by 7 bases; bases with no gene match: 9. CDR3 length equals 15 residues. The germline gives CDR1 MNHEY, CDR2 SVGAGI. The CDR3, as DNA: TGTGCCAGCACCACCCGGGACAGGGCCCCCGGGGAGCTGTTTTTT. This translates into CASTTRDRAPGELFF.

The V call is TRBV4-1, the J call TRBJ1-1, with 9 nucleotides matching TRBD1. The germline CDR1 and CDR2 sequences are MGHRA and YSYEKL. V gave up 4 bases and J gave up 5 bases; unmatched junction bases: 5. The CDR3 is 14 amino acids. The CDR3 sequence: CASSPGQGSTEAFF. In DNA form, the CDR3 reads TGCGCCAGCAGCCCGGGACAGGGTAGTACTGAAGCTTTCTTT.

This chain joins TRBV5-1 and TRBJ2-2; D call uncertain. With 4 bases removed from V and 6 bases from J, the gap between germline ends came to 4 bases. CDR1 and CDR2 from the germline V gene are SGHRS and YFSETQ. This CDR3 is built from 11 residues. The DNA of the CDR3 is TGCGCCAGCAGCACGGCCGGGGAGCTGTTTTTT. The encoded protein is CASSTAGELFF. The full variable domain, with the rest looked up from reference TRBV5-1 and TRBJ2-2, is KAGVTQTPRYLIKTRGQQVTLSCSPISGHRSVSWYQQTPGQGLQFLFEYFSETQRNKGNFPGRFSGRQFSNSRSEMNVSTLELGDSALYLCASSTAGELFFGEGSRLTVL.

The chain uses TRBV4-1 and TRBJ2-1; 7 nucleotides line up with TRBD1. The CDR3 consists of 16 residues. The V segment lost 1 base and the J segment 3 bases; nucleotides outside the gene matches: 6. CDR1 and CDR2 from the germline V gene are MGHRA and YSYEKL. The DNA for the CDR3 is TGCGCCAGCAGCCAAGGACAGGGAACGGGCTACAATGAGCAGTTCTTC. Translation: CASSQGQGTGYNEQFF.

The chain links TRBV7-9 to TRBJ1-4; D call uncertain. The germline CDR1 and CDR2 sequences are SEHNR and FQNEAQ (reference sequence). V gave up 5 bases and J gave up 4 bases, with 5 bases separating them. The CDR3 consists of 12 residues. The CDR3 is CASSPYNEKLFF. The CDR3 bases are TGTGCCAGCAGCCCTTATAATGAAAAACTGTTTTTT.

This sequence joins TRBV10-3 and TRBJ2-4; 7 bases line up with TRBD1. The CDR3 is 17 residues long. From germline, CDR1 is ENHRY and CDR2 SYGVKD. Losses at the gene ends were 3 bases for V and 8 bases for J; bases not matched to a gene: 16. The CDR3 loop reads CAISDTTGLGIIDIQYF. The CDR3 bases are TGTGCCATCAGTGATACGACAGGGTTGGGGATAATTGACATTCAGTACTTC.

This chain joins TRBV29-1 and TRBJ2-2; D is unresolved. Germline CDR1 is SQVTM and CDR2 is ANQGSEA. The CDR3 contains 10 residues. Trimming left V 5 bases short and J 7 bases short, with 5 bases between. The CDR3 protein is CSVQVGELFF. The CDR3 DNA sequence: TGCAGCGTTCAGGTCGGGGAGCTGTTTTTT.

J is TRBJ1-1 and V is TRBV5-8; D gene unclear. The germline V gene encodes CDR1 SGHTS and CDR2 YDEGEE. The germline V and J ends were trimmed by 0 bases and 0 bases, with 9 bases remaining between them. The CDR3 sequence is 15 residues long. DNA of the CDR3: TGTGCCAGCAGCTTGGCGGCGGGGTTGAACACTGAAGCTTTCTTT. Amino acid sequence: CASSLAAGLNTEAFF.

The chain combines TRBV13 with TRBJ2-7, with D unclear. This CDR3 comprises 15 residues. The germline gives CDR1 PRHDT, CDR2 FYEKMQ (reference sequence). The V and J ends lost 0 bases and 5 bases respectively, with 14 bases between them. The CDR3 coding sequence is TGTGCCAGCAGCTTAGGTTCATATGAAGGAAACGAGCAGTACTTC. This codes for CASSLGSYEGNEQYF. Full variable domain (remainder filled in from reference TRBV13 and TRBJ2-7): AAGVIQSPRHLIKEKRETATLKCYPIPRHDTVYWYQQGPGQDPQFLISFYEKMQSDKGSIPDRFSAQQFSDYHSELNMSSLELGDSALYFCASSLGSYEGNEQYFGPGTRLTVT.

This clone was seen a few times. The genes are TRBV10-3 and TRBJ2-5, with 10 nucleotides matching TRBD2. V lost 10 bases and J lost 5; bases outside the gene matches: 13. This CDR3 comprises 15 residues. The germline gives CDR1 ENHRY, CDR2 SYGVKD. This CDR3 is CATSTSGVNVETQYF. DNA for the CDR3: TGTGCCACGAGTACTAGCGGGGTTAATGTGGAGACCCAGTACTTC.

This rearrangement joins TRBV7-2 to TRBJ1-2; D is unclear. V was pared by 4 bases and J by 4 bases, with 13 bases between. Germline-derived CDR1 and CDR2 are SGHTA and FQGNSA. The CDR3 totals 14 residues. The CDR3 nucleotides read TGTGCCAGCAGCTCGTCCGGGAGCAGCTATGGCTACACCTTC. Protein sequence: CASSSSGSSYGYTF.

The chain uses TRBV5-1 and TRBJ1-2, with D possibly matching TRBD1 (6 bases). The CDR3 has 14 amino acids. The germline CDR1 and CDR2 sequences are SGHRS and YFSETQ. V dropped 4 bases and J dropped 4 bases, with 14 bases sitting between them. In DNA, the CDR3 is TGCGCCAGCAGCATGGACAGCGTGCTCTATGGCTACACCTTC. It encodes CASSMDSVLYGYTF.

The chain recombines TRBV28 with TRBJ2-3; 7 bases line up with TRBD2. V lost 3 bases, J lost 0 bases, and 3 bases stayed unmatched. The CDR3 length is 15 residues. Germline CDR1 and CDR2: MDHEN and SYDVKM. The CDR3 loop reads CASSFGGSSTDTQYF. The CDR3 coding sequence is TGTGCCAGCAGTTTTGGCGGGAGTAGCACAGATACGCAGTATTTT. Complete variable domain (other parts from reference TRBV28 and TRBJ2-3): DVKVTQSSRYLVKRTGEKVFLECVQDMDHENMFWYRQDPGLGLRLIYFSYDVKMKEKGDIPEGYSVSREKKERFSLILESASTNQTSMYLCASSFGGSSTDTQYFGPGTRLTVL.

Only one count was recorded for this clone. The gene calls are TRBV6-4 and TRBJ2-3; TRBD1 might be the D (6 bases). The CDR3 is 14 amino acids. V dropped 10 bases and J dropped 2 bases, with 16 bases sitting between them. The V gene's germline CDR1 is MRHNA and CDR2 SNTAGT. The DNA for the CDR3 is TGTGCCACCGCAGGGGACCCCACCACAGATACGCAGTATTTT. This gives the protein CATAGDPTTDTQYF.

The chain employs TRBV28 and TRBJ2-1; D is unclear. The CDR3 covers 13 residues. Germline V gene lookup returns CDR1 MDHEN and CDR2 SYDVKM. Trimming removed 4 bases from V and 8 bases from J, with 12 bases in between. The CDR3 nucleotides are TGTGCCAGCAGTTACCGACCGGATGATGAGCAGTTCTTC. The encoded protein is CASSYRPDDEQFF.